The entry below describes one T cell receptor (beta chain). What it binds is not known. These donors, healthy bone marrow donors, were studied. The sample originates from a study of cytomegalovirus exposure and HLA in healthy donors. Study conclusions and caveats: A further, later analysis showed that HLA-associated TCR beta chains (compared with equally common others) were more clonally expanded. Cytomegalovirus-associated status was assigned to roughly 160 TCR beta chains. Earlier results showed most TCR beta V segments being productive about 90% or about 30% of the time.

The PCR was carried out with 60 Vbeta primers and 13 Jbeta primers. Data came from immunoSEQ multiplex PCR; TCRdb stores just in-frame clones and leaves some out. Among a few hundred thousand clones listed, roughly 80% were seen once. The receptor was derived from a man aged 25 to 45 in good health and CMV-seronegative. Sequenced material: PBMCs.

For the CDR3, the DNA is TGCGCCAGCAGCCAAGATGATGGAGGGCAAGGTGAAAAACTGTTTTTT. This codes for CASSQDDGGQGEKLFF. The V and J genes are TRBV4-1 and TRBJ1-4; unclear D gene. Per germline, CDR1 MGHRA and CDR2 YSYEKL. The length of the CDR3 is 16 residues. Trimming shortened V by 0 bases and J by 7 bases, and 15 bases separated the two germline ends.